This T cell receptor (beta chain) appears in the sequencing data of a study of cytomegalovirus exposure and HLA in healthy donors. Study-wide background: The approximately 120 million unique TCR beta sequences, from around 200 million T cells, were found by an earlier analysis.

CDR1 is LGHNA, CDR2 YNFKEQ, per germline. J lost 5 bases, V lost 0 bases, and 11 bases had no gene match. This CDR3 has 17 amino acids. The study ran its PCR with 60 Vbeta and 13 Jbeta primers. Profiled with immunoSEQ multiplex PCR; TCRdb holds only in-frame clones, not every one. The data show some 150,000 clones, approximately 81% seen once. The sequencing input was PBMCs. The chain carries TRBV4-2 and TRBJ2-5; 8 nucleotides match TRBD2. This clonotype was sampled from a woman aged 18 to 35 in good health and CMV-seronegative. The DNA for the CDR3 is TGTGCCAGCAGCCAAGATCCGACTAGCGAGGAGGGGGAGACCCAGTACTTC. Translating gives CASSQDPTSEEGETQYF.